This TCR beta chain was profiled in a study of OX40 agonist ivuxolimab in advanced cancers. Turning to the study itself: Clinicians treated patients with ivuxolimab, an agonistic anti-OX40 (CD134) antibody. Melanoma, hepatocellular carcinoma, head and neck or renal cell cancer occurred in dose-escalation patients. The group had a mean age of approximately 60 years, ranged from roughly 23 to 90, and was 80% to 85% male.

Repertoires were generated with immunoSEQ multiplex PCR, while TCRdb's copy carries only in-frame clones and drops some. Here the sample spans tens of thousands of clones, 87% being singletons. The timepoints at which blood was sampled were baseline, cycle 4 day 1, and cycle 7 day 1. The CDR3 spans 15 residues. The trim removed 3 bases at V and 7 bases at J, leaving 9 bases unmatched. Germline V lookup: CDR1 MGHRA, CDR2 YSYEKL. Sequenced here: CD4+ or CD8+ T cells sorted from blood, sampled in a trial of the OX40 agonist ivuxolimab. This TCR was sampled from an adult with an advanced solid tumor such as melanoma, head and neck, liver or kidney cancer. This rearrangement joins TRBV4-1 to TRBJ2-1; 7 bases fit TRBD2. This chain's CDR3 is CASSHPPRGGNEQFF. The DNA of the CDR3 is TGCGCCAGCAGCCATCCGCCTCGCGGGGGAAATGAGCAGTTCTTC.